A single sample is the source of the 25 T cell receptor beta chains below, sequenced in a study of identical twins. TCRdb analysed the 5' RACE reads with MiXCR anew, one entry per CDR3 protein. This sample has 640,000 or so distinct CDR3 sequences, with 6% to 6.5% found just once. Sequencing was carried out using naive T cells sorted from blood. Receptors were obtained from a man between 18 and 29 years old in good health.

This clonotype was seen only a few times. The CDR3, as DNA: TGTGCCAGCAGCTTGGGACTAGCGGGGTCCCCTGTTGAGTTTGAGTTCTTC. This translates into CASSLGLAGSPVEFEFF. This sequence joins TRBV7-6 and TRBJ2-1, with 13 bases aligning to TRBD2. CDR1 and CDR2 (germline): SGHVS, FNYEAQ. The CDR3 has 17 amino acids. V trimming: 3 bases; J trimming: 14 bases; junction bases outside the gene matches: 16.

This chain uses TRBV20-1 with TRBJ2-3; 10 nucleotides agree with TRBD2. CDR1 DFQATT and CDR2 SNEGSKA come from the germline V gene (reference sequence). The CDR3 has 15 amino acids. Trimming removed 3 bases from V and 2 bases from J; junction bases left unmatched: 5. The CDR3 region has the DNA TGCAGTGCTAGCCAGCGGGAGGGCCCCACAGATACGCAGTATTTT. The encoded protein is CSASQREGPTDTQYF.

This clonotype was observed many times. The genes are TRBV25-1 and TRBJ1-2; D is possibly TRBD1 (6 bases). CDR3 length equals 14 residues. V shed 1 base and J shed 9 bases, with 15 bases lying between them. Germline V gene sequence: CDR1 MGHDK, CDR2 SYGVNS. The CDR3 coding sequence is TGTGCCAGCAGTGAATCGGGGGGGCATGTTAGCTACACCTTC. Its protein product is CASSESGGHVSYTF.

DNA for the CDR3: TGTGCCAGCAGCTTAGAAAGCAGGGCCGCAATATCGGTCTATGGCTACACCTTC. Translating it yields CASSLESRAAISVYGYTF. The rearrangement uses TRBV7-8 and TRBJ1-2; D might be TRBD1 (5 bases). Germline CDR1 and CDR2: SGHVS and FQNEAQ. The CDR3 loop spans 18 amino acids. Trimming stripped 1 base from V and 4 bases from J, with 22 bases between.

In its sample, this clonotype was seen many times. This chain links TRBV5-6 with TRBJ2-1; D is possibly TRBD2 (6 bases). V lost 0 bases to trimming and J lost 8 bases, with 15 bases between them. There are 15 residues in the CDR3. CDR1 SGHDT and CDR2 YYEEEE come from the germline V gene. Written as DNA, the CDR3 is TGTGCCAGCAGCTTGGGCTTCGGGAGTTGGGATGAGCAGTTCTTC. This encodes CASSLGFGSWDEQFF.

The sample holds many counts of this clonotype. V and J are TRBV27 and TRBJ2-7, with D tentatively TRBD1 (5 bases). Germline V gives CDR1 MNHEY, CDR2 SMNVEV (reference sequence). The CDR3 is 14 residues long. The V gene lost 4 bases and the J gene lost 0 bases, with 10 bases spanning the gap. The CDR3 is CASSSTGPSYEQYF. The DNA of the CDR3 is TGTGCCAGCAGTTCTACAGGCCCCTCCTACGAGCAGTACTTC.

This clonotype was counted ten times or more. The J gene is TRBJ2-5, the V gene TRBV20-1; 10 bases line up with TRBD2. V lost 5 bases, J lost 1 base, and 4 bases stayed unmatched. Germline V CDR1 and CDR2: DFQATT, SNEGSKA (reference sequence). The CDR3 sequence is 14 residues long. CDR3 in amino acids: CSAHSGRTQETQYF. CDR3 in DNA: TGCAGTGCTCATAGCGGGAGGACCCAAGAGACCCAGTACTTC.

This clonotype was seen repeatedly, ten times or more. The J gene is TRBJ1-1, the V gene TRBV29-1, with TRBD1 matching over 7 bases. Germline values: CDR1 SQVTM, CDR2 ANQGSEA. The V gene end was trimmed by 8 bases and the J gene end by 5 bases; junction bases not matched to a gene: 5. The CDR3 is 11 residues long. CDR3 protein: CSSGGGTEAFF. As DNA, the CDR3 is TGCAGCTCAGGGGGGGGGACTGAAGCTTTCTTT.

This clonotype showed up many times. The V and J genes are TRBV12-3 or TRBV12-4 and TRBJ2-1, with TRBD2 matching over 7 bases. The trim removed 5 bases at V and 8 bases at J, leaving 18 bases unmatched. There are 17 residues in the CDR3. CDR3 loop: CASSGFLGGRAAHEQFF. As DNA, the CDR3 is TGTGCCAGCAGTGGATTCCTGGGAGGGAGGGCCGCCCATGAGCAGTTCTTC.

This clonotype was seen at least ten times. The gene calls are TRBV4-3 and TRBJ1-1; tentatively, D is TRBD1 (5 bases). The CDR3 has 13 residues. V shed 0 bases and J shed 11 bases, with 13 bases lying between them. Germline V gene sequence: CDR1 LGHNA, CDR2 YSLEER. The CDR3 bases are TGCGCCAGCAGCCAAGATCGGGCGGGGGACGCTTTCTTT. Residues: CASSQDRAGDAFF.

This clonotype was seen only a few times. The V gene is TRBV28, the J gene TRBJ1-1, with a possible D match to TRBD1 (5 bases). This CDR3 comprises 13 residues. Trimming stripped 5 bases from V and 8 bases from J, with 15 bases between. The germline V gene encodes CDR1 MDHEN and CDR2 SYDVKM. The DNA for the CDR3 is TGTGCCAGCAGTCCTCTGACAGCGACCGAAGCTTTCTTT. Translation: CASSPLTATEAFF.

This clonotype has at least ten counts. This chain connects TRBV5-6 to TRBJ2-3, with D tentatively TRBD2 (5 bases). CDR1 SGHDT and CDR2 YYEEEE come from the germline V gene. The CDR3 sequence is 16 residues long. V lost 0 bases to trimming and J lost 2 bases, with 13 bases between them. The CDR3 region has the DNA TGTGCCAGCAGCTTGGCGGGGAGAACGACCACAGATACGCAGTATTTT. The encoded protein is CASSLAGRTTTDTQYF.

In this sample, this clonotype turned up many times. The CDR3 bases are TGTGCCAGCAGTTATAGTAGGTCCTACAATGAGCAGTTCTTC. The encoded protein is CASSYSRSYNEQFF. This sequence joins TRBV6-5 and TRBJ2-1; no definite D call. Trimming removed 3 bases at V and 1 base at J, with 7 bases between. The CDR3 sequence is 14 residues long. Germline loops: CDR1 MNHEY, CDR2 SVGAGI.

This clonotype has a count of ten or more. The chain combines TRBV5-1 with TRBJ2-7; TRBD1 might be the D (6 bases). Germline-derived CDR1 and CDR2 are SGHRS and YFSETQ. This CDR3 region has 15 residues. Trimming left V 2 bases short and J 3 bases short, with 15 bases between. The CDR3 DNA sequence: TGCGCCAGCAGCTTAACCGGGACACTTAGCTACGAGCAGTACTTC. Amino acids: CASSLTGTLSYEQYF. Full variable domain (outside the CDR3, taken from reference TRBV5-1 and TRBJ2-7): KAGVTQTPRYLIKTRGQQVTLSCSPISGHRSVSWYQQTPGQGLQFLFEYFSETQRNKGNFPGRFSGRQFSNSRSEMNVSTLELGDSALYLCASSLTGTLSYEQYFGPGTRLTVT.

This clonotype was picked up many times. This sequence joins TRBV20-1 and TRBJ2-3; D is unclear. Germline CDR1 and CDR2: DFQATT and SNEGSKA (reference sequence). CDR3 length: 10 amino acids. The V end was cut by 7 bases, the J end by 8 bases, with 10 bases between. For the CDR3, the DNA is TGCAGTGTCCTCGTGTCTACGCAGTATTTT. It codes for CSVLVSTQYF.

This clonotype was counted many times. The chain is built from TRBV7-2 and TRBJ1-5, with TRBD1 identical over 11 bases. Germline lookup yields CDR1 SGHTA and CDR2 FQGNSA. Trimming at V came to 3 bases and at J to 7 bases, leaving 5 bases not matched to a gene. CDR3 length equals 15 residues. In DNA form, the CDR3 reads TGTGCCAGCAGCTTGGACAGGGGGCCAGGGCAGCCCCAGCATTTT. Translation: CASSLDRGPGQPQHF.

This rearrangement joins TRBV4-2 to TRBJ1-2; maybe TRBD1 (5 bases). V dropped 2 bases and J dropped 3 bases, with 10 bases sitting between them. The CDR3 totals 14 residues. Germline CDR1 and CDR2: LGHNA and YNFKEQ. CDR3: CASSQSRGDYGYTF. CDR3 in DNA: TGTGCCAGCAGCCAATCTAGAGGGGACTATGGCTACACCTTC.

The chain uses TRBV5-1 and TRBJ2-1; D gene ambiguous. This CDR3 has 11 amino acids. Trimming cost V 0 bases and J 15 bases, with 10 bases left between them. Germline CDR1 SGHRS, CDR2 YFSETQ. CDR3 coding DNA: TGCGCCAGCAGCTTGGGCGAGCGCCTGTTCTTC. Its protein product is CASSLGERLFF.

This clonotype was observed a few times. The chain combines TRBV6-1 with TRBJ2-1, with D uncertain. V dropped 8 bases and J dropped 1 base, with 12 bases sitting between them. The germline V gene encodes CDR1 MNHNS and CDR2 SASEGT. The CDR3 length is 14 residues. The DNA for the CDR3 is TGTGCCAGCGGTGTGGGGATTTCCTACAATGAGCAGTTCTTC. Translation gives CASGVGISYNEQFF.

This clonotype was seen a handful of times. The chain combines TRBV3-1 with TRBJ2-3; 11 bases fit TRBD2. The CDR3 sequence is 20 residues long. Germline CDR1 reads LGHDT; CDR2 reads YNNKEL (reference sequence). J was trimmed by 5 bases and V by 0 bases; bases with no gene match: 16. The CDR3 here is CASSQDLGPLAGAPKDTQYF. The CDR3 DNA is TGTGCCAGCAGCCAAGATCTGGGCCCACTAGCGGGAGCCCCCAAAGATACGCAGTATTTT.

With regard to this clonotype: This could be a read error, since a much larger clone is one nucleotide away. The CDR3 does not end in the conserved phenylalanine or tryptophan, so this is likely a read error. This chain links TRBV5-1 with TRBJ2-7, with D uncertain. Germline V gives CDR1 SGHRS, CDR2 YFSETQ. This CDR3 comprises 13 residues. Trimming left V 0 bases short and J 5 bases short, with 9 bases between. The CDR3 DNA follows: TGCGCCAGCAGCTTGGGTCAGGTTAACGAGCAGTACTGC. Its translation: CASSLGQVNEQYC.

This clonotype showed up just a few times. The V call is TRBV3-1, the J call TRBJ2-5, with D maybe TRBD2 (5 bases). The length of the CDR3 is 17 residues. Germline CDR1 and CDR2: LGHDT and YNNKEL (reference sequence). Trimming cost V 1 base and J 0 bases, with 15 bases left between them. The CDR3 sequence: CASSQATDSRYQETQYF. In nucleotides, the CDR3 is TGTGCCAGCAGCCAAGCAACGGACTCCCGGTACCAAGAGACCCAGTACTTC.

This clonotype was counted only a few times. J is TRBJ2-1 and V is TRBV7-7, with TRBD1 as a possible D gene (6 bases). This CDR3 has 17 amino acids. V dropped 5 bases and J dropped 1 base, with 18 bases sitting between them. Germline V gene lookup returns CDR1 SSHAT and CDR2 FNYEAQ (reference sequence). The chain's CDR3 is CASSLRSGALSYNEQFF. The CDR3 DNA reads TGTGCCAGCAGCCTTCGGTCAGGGGCTCTTTCCTACAATGAGCAGTTCTTC.

This clonotype was counted many times. V is TRBV29-1 and J is TRBJ1-1, with D hard to call. Per germline, CDR1 SQVTM and CDR2 ANQGSEA. The CDR3 is 14 amino acids. Trimming stripped 4 bases from V and 3 bases from J, with 15 bases between. CDR3 loop: CSVAGLRRDTEAFF. In nucleotides, the CDR3 is TGCAGCGTTGCGGGCCTACGACGAGACACTGAAGCTTTCTTT.

This clonotype was seen at least ten times. The chain has TRBV12-3 or TRBV12-4 and TRBJ2-1, with unresolved D. V dropped 6 bases and J dropped 3 bases, with 9 bases sitting between them. The CDR3 extends over 13 amino acids. The CDR3 DNA sequence: TGTGCCAGCAGAGGATACAGCTACAATGAGCAGTTCTTC. This gives the protein CASRGYSYNEQFF.